Listed here are 27 T cell receptor beta chains from one sample, sequenced in a study of blood T cell repertoires in COVID-19 (dated by TCRdb to 2018 to 2020). Receptor amplification or capture employed the immunoSEQ multiplex PCR assay. In its TCRdb copy, this immuneACCESS table keeps in-frame sequences only and misses some clones. Where compared with another copy, unresolved V genes explain less than half of these, and the others have no known cause. This sample is represented by fewer than 130,000 clones; approximately 82% of them were singletons. The ten largest clones take up 3% to 4.5% of the sample. Input material: peripheral blood. The receptors come from a woman aged 80 or over with acute or convalescent COVID-19.

The chain is built from TRBV20-1 and TRBJ2-7; weak D call: TRBD2 (5 bases). CDR3 length: 13 amino acids. Germline-derived CDR1 and CDR2 are DFQATT and SNEGSKA (reference sequence). V lost 3 bases to trimming and J lost 10 bases, with 19 bases between them. CDR3 bases: TGCAGTGCTAGTGAGGCTAGCCCAATTAGTCAGTACTTC. Its protein product is CSASEASPISQYF.

V gene TRBV5-8 combines with J gene TRBJ1-4; maybe TRBD1 (5 bases). V was pared by 0 bases and J by 0 bases, with 15 bases between. The CDR3 covers 18 residues. In germline, CDR1 is SGHTS, CDR2 YDEGEE. DNA of the CDR3: TGTGCCAGCAGCTTGGGGCAGGGTTCCCTTGCAACTAATGAAAAACTGTTTTTT. Amino acids: CASSLGQGSLATNEKLFF. The complete variable domain, with remaining parts taken from reference TRBV5-8 and TRBJ1-4, reads EAGVTQSPTHLIKTRGQQATLRCSPISGHTSVYWYQQALGLGLQFLLWYDEGEERNRGNFPPRFSGRQFPNYSSELNVNALELEDSALYLCASSLGQGSLATNEKLFFGSGTQLSVL.

The J gene is TRBJ1-2, the V gene TRBV2; the match to TRBD1 covers 9 bases. Germline V CDR1 and CDR2: SNHLY, FYNNEI. This CDR3 is built from 15 residues. Trimming took 9 bases from V and 5 from J; bases not matched to a gene: 13. Here the CDR3 DNA reads TGTGCCAGGAGACTAAGGACAGGGGACTTATATGGCTACACCTTC. Protein product: CARRLRTGDLYGYTF.

The chain employs TRBV4-3 and TRBJ2-2; 7 bases match TRBD2. Germline CDR1 reads LGHNA; CDR2 reads YSLEER. The CDR3 has 15 amino acids. The J segment lost 10 bases and the V segment lost 4 bases, leaving 12 bases of the junction unmatched. CDR3 loop: CASSPTSVNPTELFF. The CDR3 DNA follows: TGCGCCAGCAGCCCTACTAGCGTCAACCCAACGGAGCTGTTTTTT.

The chain couples TRBV19 to TRBJ2-5, with TRBD1 identical over 12 bases. CDR3 size: 16 residues. V lost 5 bases, J lost 5 bases, and 9 bases stayed unmatched. The germline CDR1 and CDR2 sequences are LNHDA and SQIVND (reference sequence). DNA of the CDR3: TGTGCCAGTAGTCCGGGGGACAGGGGGCTGAGGGAGACCCAGTACTTC. This sequence encodes CASSPGDRGLRETQYF.

V usage is TRBV6-6 and J usage is TRBJ2-1; TRBD1 matches 9 bases. CDR1 is MNHNY, CDR2 SVGAGI, per germline (reference sequence). The length of the CDR3 is 15 residues. The V segment lost 0 bases and the J segment 10 bases; nucleotides outside the gene matches: 7. Here the CDR3 reads CASSYSRDRVREQFF. The CDR3 nucleotides are TGTGCCAGCAGTTACTCCCGGGACAGGGTACGCGAGCAGTTCTTC.

This chain joins TRBV7-8 and TRBJ2-3, with D possibly matching TRBD2 (5 bases). Germline assignment: CDR1 SGHVS and CDR2 FQNEAQ. This CDR3 has 17 residues. The V end lost 1 base, the J end lost 4 bases, and 18 bases lay between the germline ends. CDR3 DNA: TGTGCCAGCAGCTTAGTAGCTAGCAACGAGGGCGCAGATACGCAGTATTTT. Encoded protein: CASSLVASNEGADTQYF.

The rearrangement joins TRBV3-1 (or the pseudogene TRBV3-2) to TRBJ2-7, with TRBD2 matching 13 bases. J gave up 2 bases and V 4 bases, and 14 bases lay outside the gene matches. The germline CDR1 and CDR2 sequences are LGHDT and YNNKEL (reference sequence). The CDR3 runs to 19 residues. As DNA, the CDR3 is TGTGCCAGCAGCCTTTTTTCGACTAGCGGGAGGCCCGCGCCCTACGAGCAGTACTTC. As protein: CASSLFSTSGRPAPYEQYF.

For this clone: At one of its ends the junction is not consistent with the germline gene, which may arise from a read error. The genes are TRBV5-6 and TRBJ2-1, with TRBD1 matching over 10 bases. CDR3 size: 15 residues. Germline assignment: CDR1 SGHDT and CDR2 YYEEEE. Written as DNA, the CDR3 is TGTGCCAGCACCGTGACCGGGACAGGGGCGATTGTGGGGGTCTTC. Its translation is CASTVTGTGAIVGVF.

The chain couples TRBV10-3 to TRBJ1-5, with a weak D call TRBD1 (5 bases). Germline V lookup: CDR1 ENHRY, CDR2 SYGVKD. The CDR3 covers 13 residues. Trimming shortened V by 7 bases and J by 3 bases, and 10 bases separated the two germline ends. In DNA form, the CDR3 reads TGTGCCATCAAGCAGGGAACCAATCAGCCCCAGCATTTT. Translation gives CAIKQGTNQPQHF.

The DNA of the CDR3 is TGCGCCAGCAGCCACTTGGCGGGGCAAGAGACCCAGTACTTC. Its translation is CASSHLAGQETQYF. The V and J genes are TRBV4-1 and TRBJ2-5; maybe TRBD2 (6 bases). The ends were cut back, 3 bases at V and 2 bases at J, with 10 bases in the middle. Per the germline V gene, CDR1 is MGHRA and CDR2 is YSYEKL. The length of the CDR3 is 14 residues.

This clone was detected only once. The chain links TRBV18 to TRBJ1-5; 8 positions agree with TRBD1. The CDR3 contains 15 residues. V was pared by 3 bases and J by 5 bases, with 6 bases of the junction left unmatched. Germline CDR1 KGHSH, CDR2 LQKENI. As DNA, the CDR3 is TGTGCCAGCTCACCGAACCAGGGGGCGGATCAGCCCCAGCATTTT. This gives the protein CASSPNQGADQPQHF.

This chain uses TRBV9 with TRBJ2-3; no clear D. Trimming stripped 3 bases from V and 5 bases from J, with 4 bases between. The CDR3 totals 11 residues. Per germline, CDR1 SGDLS and CDR2 YYNGEE. The CDR3 region is CASSALDTQYF. The CDR3 DNA sequence: TGTGCCAGCAGCGCCTTAGATACGCAGTATTTT.

The V gene is TRBV19, the J gene TRBJ2-1; D unresolved. V was cut by 4 bases and J by 1 base, with 8 bases left in between. Germline CDR1 is LNHDA and CDR2 is SQIVND (reference sequence). The CDR3 runs to 14 residues. CDR3 DNA: TGTGCCAGTAGTAGTCTAGTATCCTACAATGAGCAGTTCTTC. Encoded protein: CASSSLVSYNEQFF. Full variable domain (rest looked up from reference TRBV19 and TRBJ2-1): DGGITQSPKYLFRKEGQNVTLSCEQNLNHDAMYWYRQDPGQGLRLIYYSQIVNDFQKGDIAEGYSVSREKKESFPLTVTSAQKNPTAFYLCASSSLVSYNEQFFGPGTRLTVL.

The J gene is TRBJ2-3, the V gene TRBV2, with 11 bases matching TRBD2. This CDR3 has 16 residues. CDR1 SNHLY and CDR2 FYNNEI come from the germline V gene. Germline trimming cut 5 bases from V and 8 bases from J; bases unmatched to any gene: 12. DNA for the CDR3: TGTGCCAGCAGTCCTCCGGGACTAGCGGCCACCACTACGCAGTATTTT. Encoded protein: CASSPPGLAATTTQYF.

The chain carries TRBV4-2 and TRBJ2-7, with 8 bases lining up with TRBD2. The CDR3 extends over 14 amino acids. After removal of 5 bases from V and 2 bases from J, the junction contained 5 bases not matched to a gene. Germline values: CDR1 LGHNA, CDR2 YNFKEQ. The CDR3 is CASSVRGGAYEQYF. CDR3 nucleotide sequence: TGTGCCAGCAGCGTACGGGGGGGGGCCTACGAGCAGTACTTC.

V gene TRBV28 combines with J gene TRBJ2-1; 9 bases are a match to TRBD1. The CDR3 sequence is 12 residues long. The ends lost 5 bases at V and 8 bases at J; junction bases unmatched: 1. Germline CDR1 and CDR2: MDHEN and SYDVKM. In nucleotides, the CDR3 is TGTGCCAGCAGTAGGACAGGGGATGAGCAGTTCTTC. It specifies CASSRTGDEQFF.

This chain uses TRBV28 with TRBJ1-5, with no clear D. The CDR3 sequence is 11 residues long. The germline V gene encodes CDR1 MDHEN and CDR2 SYDVKM. The V end lost 4 bases, the J end lost 8 bases, and 6 bases lay between the germline ends. CDR3 in amino acids: CASSYREPQHF. The DNA of the CDR3 is TGTGCCAGCAGTTACAGAGAGCCCCAGCATTTT.

The chain employs TRBV6-6 and TRBJ1-5; 7 positions agree with TRBD1. Germline loops: CDR1 MNHNY, CDR2 SVGAGI (reference sequence). This CDR3 is built from 14 residues. V lost 5 bases and J lost 0; bases outside the gene matches: 1. This chain's CDR3 is CASSDRDSNQPQHF. CDR3 in DNA: TGTGCCAGCAGTGACAGGGATAGCAATCAGCCCCAGCATTTT.

This chain links TRBV18 with TRBJ2-3, with D perhaps TRBD1 (6 bases). The CDR3 consists of 16 residues. Trimming pared 3 bases from V and 6 bases from J, leaving 19 bases between. The germline V gene has CDR1 KGHSH and CDR2 LQKENI. CDR3 protein: CASSPRSSTGTDTQYF. The CDR3 bases are TGTGCCAGCTCACCCCGATCGTCGACAGGTACTGATACGCAGTATTTT.

This clone turned up a few times. This sequence joins TRBV6-5 and TRBJ1-5; 7 positions match TRBD1. J lost 5 bases, V lost 7 bases, and 2 bases had no gene match. Looked up from germline, CDR1 is MNHEY and CDR2 is SVGAGI. The CDR3 extends over 12 amino acids. The CDR3, as DNA: TGTGCCAGCAAAACAGGGGATCAGCCCCAGCATTTT. Encoded protein: CASKTGDQPQHF.

DNA for the CDR3: TGTGCCACCAATAGGGGGTTGGCCGGCACAGATACGCAGTATTTT. Its translation is CATNRGLAGTDTQYF. This chain links TRBV27 with TRBJ2-3, with a tentative D call TRBD1 (6 bases). CDR3 length: 15 residues. V was shortened by 10 bases and J by 1 base, with 18 bases between the two germline ends. Germline V CDR1 and CDR2: MNHEY, SMNVEV (reference sequence).

This sequence joins TRBV19 and TRBJ2-1, with D possibly matching TRBD2 (5 bases). V lost 5 bases and J 9 bases, leaving 11 bases between the germline ends. The CDR3 runs to 12 residues. CDR1 and CDR2 (germline): LNHDA, SQIVND (reference sequence). The CDR3 DNA reads TGTGCCAGTAGTCCCCAGCGGAGTGAGCAGTTCTTC. Translation gives CASSPQRSEQFF.

V usage is TRBV30 and J usage is TRBJ2-7; 12 nucleotides line up with TRBD2. V dropped 3 bases and J dropped 5; count of bases not matched to a gene: 11. Germline V gene lookup returns CDR1 GTSNPN and CDR2 SVGIG (reference sequence). The CDR3 runs 16 residues. The CDR3 coding sequence is TGTGCCTGGAGGACCCCCAATCGACTAGCGGGAGACGAGCAGTACTTC. This encodes CAWRTPNRLAGDEQYF. Together with reference TRBV30 and TRBJ2-7, the CDR3 gives the full variable domain: SQTIHQWPATLVQPVGSPLSLECTVEGTSNPNLYWYRQAAGRGLQLLFYSVGIGQISSEVPQNLSASRPQDRQFILSSKKLLLSDSGFYLCAWRTPNRLAGDEQYFGPGTRLTVT.

The V gene is TRBV6-4, the J gene TRBJ1-1, with D possibly being TRBD1 (6 bases). The CDR3 covers 12 residues. Germline loops: CDR1 MRHNA, CDR2 SNTAGT. V lost 8 bases and J 3 bases, leaving 10 bases between the germline ends. Written as DNA, the CDR3 is TGTGCCAGCCCAAAGGGGGACACTGAAGCTTTCTTT. This codes for CASPKGDTEAFF.

The CDR3 coding sequence is TGCAGCGTTGCCCAACCGACAGGATTCATGAACACTGAAGCTTTCTTT. Amino acids: CSVAQPTGFMNTEAFF. The chain joins TRBV29-1 to TRBJ1-1; perhaps TRBD1 as D (6 bases). The CDR3 has 16 residues. CDR1 and CDR2 from the germline V gene are SQVTM and ANQGSEA. Deletions cut 4 bases from V and 0 bases from J, with 18 bases between. The entire variable domain, with the rest obtained from reference TRBV29-1 and TRBJ1-1, is as follows: SAVISQKPSRDICQRGTSLTIQCQVDSQVTMMFWYRQQPGQSLTLIATANQGSEATYESGFVIDKFPISRPNLTFSTLTVSNMSPEDSSIYLCSVAQPTGFMNTEAFFGQGTRLTVV.

V and J are TRBV30 and TRBJ1-2; D call uncertain. The CDR3 is made up of 12 amino acids. Trimming took 2 bases from V and 5 from J, leaving 9 bases between them. In germline, CDR1 is GTSNPN, CDR2 SVGIG (reference sequence). The CDR3 DNA follows: TGTGCCTGGAGTCTGGGCGCGTATGGCTACACCTTC. This translates into CAWSLGAYGYTF. Variable domain in full (rest from reference TRBV30 and TRBJ1-2): SQTIHQWPATLVQPVGSPLSLECTVEGTSNPNLYWYRQAAGRGLQLLFYSVGIGQISSEVPQNLSASRPQDRQFILSSKKLLLSDSGFYLCAWSLGAYGYTFGSGTRLTVV.